The next 21 T cell receptor beta chains were all read from a single sample in a study of OX40 agonist ivuxolimab in advanced cancers. Repertoires were generated with immunoSEQ multiplex PCR, while TCRdb's copy carries only in-frame clones and drops some. The sample gives fewer than 80,000 clones, around 85% of which show up once; around 6.4% is in the top ten. Material: CD4+ or CD8+ T cells sorted from blood, obtained in a trial of the OX40 agonist ivuxolimab. The receptors here all came from an adult with an advanced solid tumor such as melanoma, head and neck, liver or kidney cancer.

This chain connects TRBV2 to TRBJ2-7, with 8 nucleotides matching TRBD1. Germline V CDR1 and CDR2: SNHLY, FYNNEI. Trimming removed 11 bases from V and 4 bases from J; junction bases left unmatched: 16. The CDR3 runs 15 residues. In DNA, the CDR3 is TGTGCCCCGCTGGAGGTGGACAGGGAAGCTTACGAGCAGTACGTC. It codes for CAPLEVDREAYEQYV.

This clone was picked up one time. The chain links TRBV18 to TRBJ2-2, with 10 bases that match TRBD2. V lost 3 bases, J lost 2 bases, and 3 bases stayed unmatched. The V gene's germline CDR1 is KGHSH and CDR2 LQKENI. The CDR3 totals 16 residues. The CDR3 loop is CASSPTSGQNTGELFF. For the CDR3, the DNA is TGTGCCAGCTCACCGACTAGCGGGCAAAACACCGGGGAGCTGTTTTTT.

The chain joins TRBV2 to TRBJ2-3; D tentatively reads TRBD1 or TRBD2 (5 bases each). The germline V gene has CDR1 SNHLY and CDR2 FYNNEI. The V and J ends lost 6 bases and 6 bases respectively, with 10 bases between them. The CDR3 totals 12 residues. The CDR3 sequence is CASRQEGDTQYF. The CDR3 DNA is TGTGCCAGCAGACAAGAGGGGGATACGCAGTATTTT.

The rearrangement links TRBV5-1 to TRBJ1-1; no reliable D call. CDR1 is SGHRS and CDR2 is YFSETQ in the germline V gene. The V end lost 4 bases, the J end lost 6 bases, and 13 bases lay between the germline ends. This CDR3 has 13 amino acids. CDR3 nucleotide sequence: TGCGCCAGCAGCCGAGCCTCCCGGTCTGAAGCTTTCTTT. Translated: CASSRASRSEAFF.

This clone came up once. This sequence joins TRBV6-6 and TRBJ2-2, with D uncertain. V gave up 8 bases and J gave up 2 bases, with 3 bases separating them. This CDR3 is built from 11 residues. Germline V gives CDR1 MNHNY, CDR2 SVGAGI (reference sequence). Here the CDR3 reads CASLNTGELFF. The CDR3 nucleotides are TGTGCCAGCCTAAACACCGGGGAGCTGTTTTTT.

The rearrangement uses TRBV5-1 and TRBJ2-5; possibly TRBD1 for D (6 bases). The germline gives CDR1 SGHRS, CDR2 YFSETQ. V was cut by 0 bases and J by 10 bases, with 16 bases left in between. The length of the CDR3 is 14 residues. Here the CDR3 reads CASSLEAQGPGQYF. The CDR3 DNA reads TGCGCCAGCAGCTTGGAGGCACAGGGCCCTGGCCAGTACTTC.

Here the CDR3 reads CSARDEKLFF. Here the CDR3 DNA reads TGCAGTGCTAGAGATGAAAAACTGTTTTTT. This rearrangement joins TRBV20-1 to TRBJ1-4; D is ambiguous. The ends were cut back, 0 bases at V and 7 bases at J, with 0 bases in the middle. The germline V gene has CDR1 DFQATT and CDR2 SNEGSKA (reference sequence). CDR3 length: 10 amino acids.

The chain is built from TRBV19 and TRBJ2-1, with 7 bases fitting TRBD1. CDR1 LNHDA and CDR2 SQIVND come from the germline V gene (reference sequence). V was pared by 5 bases and J by 4 bases, with 2 bases of the junction left unmatched. This CDR3 has 13 amino acids. CDR3 sequence (DNA): TGTGCCAGTAGTTTGGACAGGTACAATGAGCAGTTCTTC. This codes for CASSLDRYNEQFF.

This chain joins TRBV11-2 and TRBJ1-1, with no clear D. Trimming cost V 0 bases and J 1 base, with 9 bases left between them. The CDR3 contains 15 residues. Germline CDR1 SGHAT, CDR2 FQNNGV. This CDR3 reads CASSLDPGPNTEAFF. For the CDR3, the DNA is TGTGCCAGCAGCTTAGATCCAGGTCCGAACACTGAAGCTTTCTTT.

The rearrangement uses TRBV5-1 and TRBJ2-2; 8 bases are shared with TRBD1. The germline V gene encodes CDR1 SGHRS and CDR2 YFSETQ. The CDR3 spans 15 residues. The trim removed 7 bases at V and 4 bases at J, leaving 9 bases unmatched. Here the CDR3 DNA reads TGCGCCAGCCCGTTCATCACAGGGGGCACCGGGGAGCTGTTTTTT. This gives the protein CASPFITGGTGELFF.

The chain employs TRBV5-6 and TRBJ1-5; perhaps TRBD1 as D (5 bases). The CDR3 is 16 residues long. V lost 6 bases and J lost 0, with 16 bases in between. CDR1 and CDR2 from the germline V gene are SGHDT and YYEEEE. In nucleotides, the CDR3 is TGTGCCAGCAATCTGTGGGGGACGGATAGCAATCAGCCCCAGCATTTT. This encodes CASNLWGTDSNQPQHF.

This clone was counted once. J is TRBJ1-6 and V is TRBV27; D remains ambiguous. The V and J ends lost 6 bases and 7 bases respectively, with 13 bases between them. The CDR3 spans 14 residues. CDR1 and CDR2 from the germline V gene are MNHEY and SMNVEV (reference sequence). The CDR3 region has the DNA TGTGCCAGCAGGTTACCGGGCTTAAATTCACCCCTCCACTTT. This codes for CASRLPGLNSPLHF.

The CDR3 here is CASSQVVKGYLYNEQFF. In nucleotides, the CDR3 is TGTGCCAGCAGCCAAGTTGTGAAGGGATACCTGTACAATGAGCAGTTCTTC. V is TRBV4-2 and J is TRBJ2-1; unclear D gene. The length of the CDR3 is 17 residues. Trimming removed 1 base from V and 4 bases from J, with 17 bases in between. The germline V gene encodes CDR1 LGHNA and CDR2 YNFKEQ.

The gene calls are TRBV7-3 and TRBJ2-1, with 7 bases fitting TRBD2. Looked up from germline, CDR1 is SGHTA and CDR2 is FQGTGA. The junction had 9 bases not matched to a gene; V was cut back by 5 bases and J by 2 bases. CDR3 length equals 16 residues. Here the CDR3 reads CASSPRGLAAYNEQFF. CDR3 nucleotide sequence: TGTGCCAGCAGCCCAAGGGGCCTAGCGGCCTACAATGAGCAGTTCTTC.

CDR3 coding DNA: TGTGCCAGCAGTTACTCGAATTTGGGCGAGCAGTACTTC. This codes for CASSYSNLGEQYF. This chain uses TRBV6-5 with TRBJ2-7, with no clear D. The V gene's germline CDR1 is MNHEY and CDR2 SVGAGI. Trimming removed 0 bases at V and 6 bases at J, with 9 bases between. There are 13 residues in the CDR3.

The chain employs TRBV28 and TRBJ2-3, with D perhaps matching TRBD1 (6 bases). This CDR3 comprises 17 residues. Per the germline V gene, CDR1 is MDHEN and CDR2 is SYDVKM. Trimming cost V 3 bases and J 4 bases, with 20 bases left between them. This chain's CDR3 is CASSLVTGTDRPDTQYF. The CDR3 DNA is TGTGCCAGCAGTTTGGTAACAGGGACGGACCGCCCAGATACGCAGTATTTT. Based on the CDR3 plus reference TRBV28 and TRBJ2-3, the full variable domain is DVKVTQSSRYLVKRTGEKVFLECVQDMDHENMFWYRQDPGLGLRLIYFSYDVKMKEKGDIPEGYSVSREKKERFSLILESASTNQTSMYLCASSLVTGTDRPDTQYFGPGTRLTVL.

The rearrangement uses TRBV9 and TRBJ2-1, with 7 bases identical to TRBD2. The CDR3 length is 16 residues. Losses at the gene ends were 4 bases for V and 8 bases for J; bases not matched to a gene: 15. Germline assignment: CDR1 SGDLS and CDR2 YYNGEE. CDR3 residues: CASSHLAEGPNHEQFF. The CDR3 DNA sequence: TGTGCCAGCAGCCATCTAGCGGAAGGACCAAACCATGAGCAGTTCTTC.

This clone was picked up one time. This chain links TRBV7-8 with TRBJ2-3; the match to TRBD2 covers 9 bases. Losses at the gene ends were 5 bases for V and 4 bases for J; bases not matched to a gene: 10. The CDR3 runs to 16 residues. Germline assignment: CDR1 SGHVS and CDR2 FQNEAQ. The CDR3 here is CASSTYSGRSADTQYF. DNA for the CDR3: TGTGCCAGCAGCACCTATAGCGGGAGAAGTGCAGATACGCAGTATTTT.

V usage is TRBV7-3 and J usage is TRBJ1-1; D gene uncertain. The CDR3 extends over 14 amino acids. The V and J ends lost 5 bases and 5 bases respectively, with 15 bases between them. The germline V gene encodes CDR1 SGHTA and CDR2 FQGTGA. CDR3 sequence reads: CASSPWQVVTEAFF. CDR3 DNA: TGTGCCAGCAGCCCCTGGCAGGTTGTAACTGAAGCTTTCTTT.

V usage is TRBV28 and J usage is TRBJ2-5; D is unclear. The CDR3 runs to 14 residues. V lost 3 bases and J lost 0, with 8 bases in between. Germline assignment: CDR1 MDHEN and CDR2 SYDVKM. The CDR3 is CASSFRLHQETQYF. In DNA, the CDR3 is TGTGCCAGCAGTTTTCGGCTGCACCAAGAGACCCAGTACTTC. Combining the CDR3 with reference TRBV28 and TRBJ2-5 gives the whole variable domain DVKVTQSSRYLVKRTGEKVFLECVQDMDHENMFWYRQDPGLGLRLIYFSYDVKMKEKGDIPEGYSVSREKKERFSLILESASTNQTSMYLCASSFRLHQETQYFGPGTRLLVL.

The gene calls are TRBV27 and TRBJ1-5; the D gene is possibly TRBD1 (6 bases). The CDR3 runs to 17 residues. The germline V gene has CDR1 MNHEY and CDR2 SMNVEV (reference sequence). V was trimmed by 1 base and J by 4 bases, leaving 17 bases between them. CDR3: CASSLWGGQRGNQPQHF. CDR3 nucleotides: TGTGCCAGCAGTTTATGGGGGGGGCAAAGGGGGAATCAGCCCCAGCATTTT.